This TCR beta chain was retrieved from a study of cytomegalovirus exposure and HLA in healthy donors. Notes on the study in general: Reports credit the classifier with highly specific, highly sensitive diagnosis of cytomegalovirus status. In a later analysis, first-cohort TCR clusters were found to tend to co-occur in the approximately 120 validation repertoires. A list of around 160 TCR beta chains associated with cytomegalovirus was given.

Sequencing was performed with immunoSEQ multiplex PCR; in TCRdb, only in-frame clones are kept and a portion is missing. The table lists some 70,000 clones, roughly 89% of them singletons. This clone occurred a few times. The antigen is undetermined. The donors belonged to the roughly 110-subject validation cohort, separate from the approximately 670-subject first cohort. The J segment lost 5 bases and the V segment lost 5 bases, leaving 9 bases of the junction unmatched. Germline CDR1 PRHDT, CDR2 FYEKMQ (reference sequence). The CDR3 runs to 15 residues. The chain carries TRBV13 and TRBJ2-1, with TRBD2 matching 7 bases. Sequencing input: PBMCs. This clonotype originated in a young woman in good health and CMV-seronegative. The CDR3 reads CASSPQGRGNNEQFF. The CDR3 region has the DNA TGTGCCAGCAGCCCCCAAGGGCGGGGGAACAATGAGCAGTTCTTC.